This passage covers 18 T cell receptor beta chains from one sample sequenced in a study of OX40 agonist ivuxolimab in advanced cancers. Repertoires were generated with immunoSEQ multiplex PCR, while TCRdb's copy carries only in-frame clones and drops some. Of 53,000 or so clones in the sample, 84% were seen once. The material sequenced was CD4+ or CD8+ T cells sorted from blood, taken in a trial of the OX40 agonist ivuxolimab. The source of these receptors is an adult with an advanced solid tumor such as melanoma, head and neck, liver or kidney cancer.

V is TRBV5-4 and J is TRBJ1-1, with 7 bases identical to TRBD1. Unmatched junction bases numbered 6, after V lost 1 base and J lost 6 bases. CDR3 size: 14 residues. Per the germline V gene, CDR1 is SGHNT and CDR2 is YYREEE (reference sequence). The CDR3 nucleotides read TGTGCCAGCAGCTTGAGGGACAGAAAACCTGAAGCTTTCTTT. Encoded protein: CASSLRDRKPEAFF.

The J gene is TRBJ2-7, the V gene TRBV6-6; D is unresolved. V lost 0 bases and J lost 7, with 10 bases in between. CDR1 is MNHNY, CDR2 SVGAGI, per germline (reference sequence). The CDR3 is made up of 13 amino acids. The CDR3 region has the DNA TGTGCCAGCAGTTACTCGCCGTGGGGTGAGCAGTACTTC. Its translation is CASSYSPWGEQYF.

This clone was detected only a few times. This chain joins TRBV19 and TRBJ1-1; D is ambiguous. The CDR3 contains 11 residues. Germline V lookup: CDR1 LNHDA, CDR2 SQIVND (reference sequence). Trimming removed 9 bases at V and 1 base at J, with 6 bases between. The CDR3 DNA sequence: TGTGCCAGCGCCAAGAACACTGAAGCTTTCTTT. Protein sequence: CASAKNTEAFF. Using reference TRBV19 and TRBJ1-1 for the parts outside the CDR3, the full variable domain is DGGITQSPKYLFRKEGQNVTLSCEQNLNHDAMYWYRQDPGQGLRLIYYSQIVNDFQKGDIAEGYSVSREKKESFPLTVTSAQKNPTAFYLCASAKNTEAFFGQGTRLTVV.

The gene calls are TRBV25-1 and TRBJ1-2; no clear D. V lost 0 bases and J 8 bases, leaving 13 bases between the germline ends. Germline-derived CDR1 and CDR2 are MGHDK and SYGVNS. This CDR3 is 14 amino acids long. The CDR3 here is CASSEYGPGKGYTF. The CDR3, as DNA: TGTGCCAGCAGTGAATATGGCCCGGGAAAAGGCTACACCTTC.

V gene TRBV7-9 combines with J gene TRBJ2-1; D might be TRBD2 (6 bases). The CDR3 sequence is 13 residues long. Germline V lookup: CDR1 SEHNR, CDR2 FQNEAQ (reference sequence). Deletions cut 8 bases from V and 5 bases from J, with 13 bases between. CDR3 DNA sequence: TGTGCCAGCTCGAGACTAGTTGACAATGAGCAGTTCTTC. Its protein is CASSRLVDNEQFF. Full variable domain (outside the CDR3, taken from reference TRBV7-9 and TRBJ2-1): DTGVSQNPRHKITKRGQNVTFRCDPISEHNRLYWYRQTLGQGPEFLTYFQNEAQLEKSRLLSDRFSAERPKGSFSTLEIQRTEQGDSAMYLCASSRLVDNEQFFGPGTRLTVL.

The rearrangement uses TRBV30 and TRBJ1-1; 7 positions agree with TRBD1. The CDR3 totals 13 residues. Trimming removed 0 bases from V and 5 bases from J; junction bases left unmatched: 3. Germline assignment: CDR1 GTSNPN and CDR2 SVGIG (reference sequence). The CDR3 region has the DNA TGTGCCTGGAGTGTACCACAGGGGACTGAAGCTTTCTTT. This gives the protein CAWSVPQGTEAFF. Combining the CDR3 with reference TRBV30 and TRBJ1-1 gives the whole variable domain SQTIHQWPATLVQPVGSPLSLECTVEGTSNPNLYWYRQAAGRGLQLLFYSVGIGQISSEVPQNLSASRPQDRQFILSSKKLLLSDSGFYLCAWSVPQGTEAFFGQGTRLTVV.

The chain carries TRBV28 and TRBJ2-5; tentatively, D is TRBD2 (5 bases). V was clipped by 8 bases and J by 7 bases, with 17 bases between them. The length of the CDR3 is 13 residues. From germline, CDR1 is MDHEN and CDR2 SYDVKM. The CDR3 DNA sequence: TGTGCCAGCGAGAACGACGCACGGGGGACCCAGTACTTC. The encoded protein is CASENDARGTQYF.

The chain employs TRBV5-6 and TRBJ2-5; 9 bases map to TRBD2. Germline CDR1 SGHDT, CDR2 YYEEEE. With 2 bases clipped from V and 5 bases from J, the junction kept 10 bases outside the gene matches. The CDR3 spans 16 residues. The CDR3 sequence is CASSFYHSGGGETQYF. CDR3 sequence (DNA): TGTGCCAGCAGCTTTTATCATAGCGGGGGAGGGGAGACCCAGTACTTC.

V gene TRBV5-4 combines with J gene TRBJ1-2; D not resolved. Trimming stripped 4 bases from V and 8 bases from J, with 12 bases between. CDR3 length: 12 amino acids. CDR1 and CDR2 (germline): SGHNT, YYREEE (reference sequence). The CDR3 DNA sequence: TGTGCCAGCAGCCCAAACGAGGAGGGCTACACCTTC. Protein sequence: CASSPNEEGYTF.

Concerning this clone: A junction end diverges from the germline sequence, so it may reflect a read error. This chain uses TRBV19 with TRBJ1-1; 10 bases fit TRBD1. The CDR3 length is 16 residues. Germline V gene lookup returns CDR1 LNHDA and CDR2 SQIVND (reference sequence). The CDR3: CASSLRQGALKTEAFF. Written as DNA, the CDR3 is TGTGCCAGTAGTCTCCGACAGGGGGCGCTGAAAACTGAAGCTTTCTTT.

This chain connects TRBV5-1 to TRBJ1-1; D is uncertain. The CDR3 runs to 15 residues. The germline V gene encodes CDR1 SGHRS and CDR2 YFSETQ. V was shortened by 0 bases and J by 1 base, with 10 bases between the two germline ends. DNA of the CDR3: TGCGCCAGCAGCTTGGACCCCTTGGGGAACACTGAAGCTTTCTTT. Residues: CASSLDPLGNTEAFF.

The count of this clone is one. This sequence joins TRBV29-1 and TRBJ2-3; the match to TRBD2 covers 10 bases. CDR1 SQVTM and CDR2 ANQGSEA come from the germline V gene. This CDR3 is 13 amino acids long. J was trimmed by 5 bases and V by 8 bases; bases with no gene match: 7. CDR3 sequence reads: CSLPGLAQDTQYF. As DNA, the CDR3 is TGCAGCTTGCCGGGACTAGCGCAAGATACGCAGTATTTT.

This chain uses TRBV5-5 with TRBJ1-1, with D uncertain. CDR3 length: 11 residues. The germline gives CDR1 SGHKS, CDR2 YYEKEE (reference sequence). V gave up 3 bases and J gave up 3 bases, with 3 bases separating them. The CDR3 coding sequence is TGTGCCAGCAGCTGGGACACTGAAGCTTTCTTT. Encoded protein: CASSWDTEAFF.

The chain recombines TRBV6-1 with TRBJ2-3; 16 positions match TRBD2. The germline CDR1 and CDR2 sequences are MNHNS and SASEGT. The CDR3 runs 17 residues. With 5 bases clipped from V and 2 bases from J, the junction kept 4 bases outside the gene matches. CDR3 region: CASSKGTSGGVTDTQYF. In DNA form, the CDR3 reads TGTGCCAGCAGTAAAGGGACTAGCGGGGGGGTCACAGATACGCAGTATTTT.

The CDR3 sequence is CASSQGQGPNYGYTF. The CDR3 nucleotides are TGTGCCAGCAGCCAGGGACAGGGACCTAACTATGGCTACACCTTC. This chain connects TRBV6-6 to TRBJ1-2; 9 bases match TRBD1. J gave up 0 bases and V 6 bases, and 5 bases lay outside the gene matches. The CDR3 is 15 amino acids. Germline V gives CDR1 MNHNY, CDR2 SVGAGI (reference sequence).

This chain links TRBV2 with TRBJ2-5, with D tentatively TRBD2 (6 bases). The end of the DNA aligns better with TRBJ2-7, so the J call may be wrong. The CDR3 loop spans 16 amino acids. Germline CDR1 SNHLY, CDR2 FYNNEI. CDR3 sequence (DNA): TGTGCCAGCAGTTTCACGTTACCCCGGGACTTTTACGAGCAGTACTTC. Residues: CASSFTLPRDFYEQYF.

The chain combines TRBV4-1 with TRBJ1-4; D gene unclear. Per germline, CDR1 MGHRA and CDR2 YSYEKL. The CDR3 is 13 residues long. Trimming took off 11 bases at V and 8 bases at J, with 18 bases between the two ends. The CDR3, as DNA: TGCGCCGTGGCGAGGGCTCGTGGGGAAAAACTGTTTTTT. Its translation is CAVARARGEKLFF.

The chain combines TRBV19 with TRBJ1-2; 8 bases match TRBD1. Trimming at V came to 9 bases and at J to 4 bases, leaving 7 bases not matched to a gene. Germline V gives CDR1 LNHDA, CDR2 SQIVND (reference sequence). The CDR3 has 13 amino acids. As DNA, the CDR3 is TGTGCCAGCCGGACAGGGTTTGCCTATGGCTACACCTTC. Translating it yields CASRTGFAYGYTF.